The TCR beta chain under discussion was sequenced for a study of spatial heterogeneity in lung cancer. Study at large: The library had UMIs, and each TCR and UMI pair averaged more than ten raw reads.

This clonotype was detected many times. Its antigen is as yet unknown. Study conclusions and caveats: How many expanded intratumoral alpha and beta TCRs were present tracked the tumor mutation count, which was a count of nonsynonymous mutations.

As to time point: sample taken at primary tumor resection. 72 TRACERx patients with early, untreated non-small cell lung cancer donated samples. Material for sequencing was whole RNA from tumor, nontumor lung or frozen PBMC, left unsorted. MiXCR was run by TCRdb on the 5' RACE reads, yielding one entry per CDR3 protein. The sample lists roughly 5,200 distinct CDR3 sequences, 3% to 4.5% occurring once. The CDR3 consists of 15 residues. The V end was cut by 0 bases, the J end by 0 bases, with 9 bases between. The chain has TRBV12-3 or TRBV12-4 and TRBJ2-7, with a tentative D call TRBD2 (6 bases). The source was lung tumor tissue, collected at surgery. The sequence was obtained from a female donor with early-stage non-small cell lung cancer. The CDR3: CASSLAGGDSYEQYF. The CDR3 DNA reads TGTGCCAGCAGTTTAGCTGGAGGGGACTCCTACGAGCAGTACTTC.